One and the same sample provided the 28 T cell receptor beta chains below, sequenced in a study of blood T cell repertoires in COVID-19. Method: immunoSEQ multiplex PCR; TCRdb's copy keeps in-frame clones and lacks some. The sample has roughly 40,000 clones; around three quarters are singletons. The sequencing input was peripheral blood. The receptors come from a man aged 80 or over with acute or convalescent COVID-19.

CDR3 sequence: CASSLVPGSGTYEQYF. The CDR3 nucleotides are TGCGCCAGCAGCTTGGTTCCCGGGAGTGGGACCTACGAGCAGTACTTC. The chain has TRBV5-1 and TRBJ2-7; D is possibly TRBD2 (6 bases). Germline V CDR1 and CDR2: SGHRS, YFSETQ. There are 16 residues in the CDR3. V lost 0 bases and J 2 bases, leaving 15 bases between the germline ends.

The J gene is TRBJ2-3, the V gene TRBV3-1 (or the pseudogene TRBV3-2), with 11 bases matching TRBD2. The CDR3 runs to 17 residues. CDR1 is LGHDT, CDR2 YNNKEL, per germline (reference sequence). The V segment lost 4 bases and the J segment 4 bases; nucleotides outside the gene matches: 10. CDR3 amino acids: CASSRNLAGGGADTQYF. In nucleotides, the CDR3 is TGTGCCAGCAGCCGGAACCTAGCGGGAGGCGGGGCAGATACGCAGTATTTT.

This clone has a single count. V gene TRBV7-6 combines with J gene TRBJ2-3; 12 bases match TRBD1. V shed 4 bases, J shed 0 bases, and the junction held 5 bases outside the gene matches. This CDR3 region has 17 residues. Germline loops: CDR1 SGHVS, CDR2 FNYEAQ. This CDR3 is CASSSRDRGLSTDTQYF. The DNA for the CDR3 is TGTGCCAGCAGCTCCCGGGACAGGGGGCTTAGCACAGATACGCAGTATTTT.

This chain links TRBV10-2 with TRBJ1-2; D unresolved. Germline CDR1 WSHSY, CDR2 SAAADI. The CDR3 is 14 amino acids. V was pared by 3 bases and J by 0 bases, with 8 bases between. The CDR3 here is CASSEGLANYGYTF. CDR3 coding DNA: TGCGCCAGCAGTGAAGGACTAGCTAACTATGGCTACACCTTC.

V and J are TRBV28 and TRBJ2-5; 7 bases agree with TRBD2. CDR1 and CDR2 from the germline V gene are MDHEN and SYDVKM. The V segment lost 8 bases and the J segment 1 base; nucleotides outside the gene matches: 22. The CDR3 is 19 amino acids. CDR3 nucleotides: TGTGCCAGCTGCCCCGGAGCGGGCACTGGGGGGGAATTCCAAGAGACCCAGTACTTC. This translates into CASCPGAGTGGEFQETQYF.

V is TRBV6-1 and J is TRBJ2-7; D remains unclear. Germline V lookup: CDR1 MNHNS, CDR2 SASEGT. V shed 2 bases and J shed 3 bases, with 11 bases lying between them. There are 14 residues in the CDR3. The CDR3 sequence: CASSESRLVYEQYF. The CDR3, as DNA: TGTGCCAGCAGTGAATCCAGGTTGGTCTACGAGCAGTACTTC.

The V call is TRBV24-1, the J call TRBJ2-5; tentatively, D is TRBD1 (6 bases). Trimming pared 3 bases from V and 1 base from J, leaving 11 bases between. From germline, CDR1 is KGHDR and CDR2 SFDVKD. This CDR3 contains 15 residues. The CDR3 bases are TGTGCCACCAGTGATCCCCGGACAGCCCAAGAGACCCAGTACTTC. Encoded protein: CATSDPRTAQETQYF.

The chain couples TRBV9 to TRBJ1-1; TRBD1 matches at 12 bases. Germline CDR1 reads SGDLS; CDR2 reads YYNGEE. V lost 2 bases and J lost 5; bases outside the gene matches: 4. This CDR3 contains 15 residues. This CDR3 is CASSVGDRGRTEAFF. The DNA for the CDR3 is TGTGCCAGCAGCGTGGGGGACAGGGGGCGAACTGAAGCTTTCTTT.

V usage is TRBV18 and J usage is TRBJ2-3, with a possible D match to TRBD1 (6 bases). The germline V gene encodes CDR1 KGHSH and CDR2 LQKENI. The CDR3 loop spans 13 amino acids. Trimming left V 2 bases short and J 5 bases short, with 8 bases between. This CDR3 is CASSPDRKDTQYF. Here the CDR3 DNA reads TGTGCCAGCTCACCAGACAGGAAAGATACGCAGTATTTT. The variable domain in full, completed from reference TRBV18 and TRBJ2-3, reads NAGVMQNPRHLVRRRGQEARLRCSPMKGHSHVYWYRQLPEEGLKFMVYLQKENIIDESGMPKERFSAEFPKEGPSILRIQQVVRGDSAAYFCASSPDRKDTQYFGPGTRLTVL.

This clone was seen more than once but under ten times. Here the CDR3 DNA reads TGTGCCAGCAGCGTAGCCCCTGGGACAGGTTACAATGAGCAGTTCTTC. Encoded protein: CASSVAPGTGYNEQFF. J is TRBJ2-1 and V is TRBV9, with TRBD1 matching 8 bases. Germline V gives CDR1 SGDLS, CDR2 YYNGEE. V was pared by 0 bases and J by 4 bases, with 6 bases of the junction left unmatched. The length of the CDR3 is 16 residues. Based on the CDR3 plus reference TRBV9 and TRBJ2-1, the full variable domain is DSGVTQTPKHLITATGQRVTLRCSPRSGDLSVYWYQQSLDQGLQFLIQYYNGEERAKGNILERFSAQQFPDLHSELNLSSLELGDSALYFCASSVAPGTGYNEQFFGPGTRLTVL.

The chain uses TRBV30 and TRBJ1-2, with D tentatively TRBD1 (5 bases). The CDR3 length is 14 residues. From germline, CDR1 is GTSNPN and CDR2 SVGIG (reference sequence). With 6 bases removed from V and 3 bases from J, the gap between germline ends came to 17 bases. The CDR3 loop is CACPTVPIYYGYTF. CDR3 nucleotides: TGTGCCTGCCCGACAGTTCCTATTTACTATGGCTACACCTTC.

The chain employs TRBV23-1 and TRBJ2-7, with 10 positions matching TRBD2. TRBV23-1 is given ORF status, its function remaining uncertain. CDR3 length equals 15 residues. Germline trimming cut 5 bases from V and 10 bases from J; bases unmatched to any gene: 14. The CDR3 protein is CASSKLAGGEVRQYF. The CDR3 DNA reads TGCGCCAGCAGTAAATTAGCGGGAGGCGAAGTAAGACAGTACTTC.

The chain uses TRBV28 and TRBJ2-2; 11 bases fit TRBD2. V was clipped by 4 bases and J by 2 bases; unmatched bases: 3. This CDR3 contains 16 residues. Per germline, CDR1 MDHEN and CDR2 SYDVKM. The CDR3 DNA follows: TGTGCCAGCAGTTCGGGGACTAGCGGAAACACCGGGGAGCTGTTTTTT. This translates into CASSSGTSGNTGELFF.

This clone appeared once. The V call is TRBV7-8, the J call TRBJ2-5, with D possibly TRBD2 on 5 matching bases. This CDR3 is 16 amino acids long. V gave up 5 bases and J gave up 0 bases, with 16 bases separating them. Germline values: CDR1 SGHVS, CDR2 FQNEAQ. The CDR3 DNA reads TGTGCCAGCAGCGGTCACAGCGGAACCTACCAAGAGACCCAGTACTTC. Translating gives CASSGHSGTYQETQYF. Filled out from reference TRBV7-8 and TRBJ2-5, the complete variable domain reads GAGVSQSPRYKVAKRGQDVALRCDPISGHVSLFWYQQALGQGPEFLTYFQNEAQLDKSGLPSDRFFAERPEGSVSTLKIQRTQQEDSAVYLCASSGHSGTYQETQYFGPGTRLLVL.

The chain is built from TRBV2 and TRBJ1-6; D is ambiguous. The CDR3 length is 11 residues. Per the germline V gene, CDR1 is SNHLY and CDR2 is FYNNEI. V lost 4 bases and J 10 bases, leaving 5 bases between the germline ends. This chain's CDR3 is CASSAQSPLHF. CDR3 nucleotide sequence: TGTGCCAGCAGTGCACAATCACCCCTCCACTTT. Drawing the rest from reference TRBV2 and TRBJ1-6, the complete variable domain is EPEVTQTPSHQVTQMGQEVILRCVPISNHLYFYWYRQILGQKVEFLVSFYNNEISEKSEIFDDQFSVERPDGSNFTLKIRSTKLEDSAMYFCASSAQSPLHFGNGTRLTVT.

This chain uses TRBV7-3 with TRBJ2-1, with 10 bases aligning to TRBD2. CDR1 is SGHTA and CDR2 is FQGTGA in the germline V gene. The V gene end was trimmed by 9 bases and the J gene end by 4 bases; junction bases not matched to a gene: 6. This CDR3 is 14 amino acids long. CDR3 region: CARKREGPYNEQFF. The DNA of the CDR3 is TGTGCCAGGAAGCGGGAGGGCCCGTACAATGAGCAGTTCTTC. The full variable domain, rest sourced from reference TRBV7-3 and TRBJ2-1, is GAGVSQTPSNKVTEKGKYVELRCDPISGHTALYWYRQSLGQGPEFLIYFQGTGAADDSGLPNDRFFAVRPEGSVSTLKIQRTERGDSAVYLCARKREGPYNEQFFGPGTRLTVL.

The chain joins TRBV18 to TRBJ2-7; 9 bases are shared with TRBD1. V shed 3 bases and J 2 bases; nucleotides not matched to a gene: 8. This CDR3 spans 16 amino acids. Germline V gene lookup returns CDR1 KGHSH and CDR2 LQKENI. This CDR3 is CASSPRGTGSTYEQYF. The CDR3 region has the DNA TGTGCCAGCTCACCCCGAGGGACAGGGAGTACCTACGAGCAGTACTTC.

This clone was detected only a few times. This rearrangement joins TRBV4-1 to TRBJ2-7; D is perhaps TRBD1 (5 bases). Trimming cost V 5 bases and J 1 base, with 15 bases left between them. The CDR3 contains 15 residues. Germline V gives CDR1 MGHRA, CDR2 YSYEKL. CDR3 bases: TGCGCCAGCAGCTCCGGACAACTCACTTCCTACGAGCAGTACTTC. It translates to CASSSGQLTSYEQYF.

J is TRBJ1-6 and V is TRBV5-4, with D tentatively TRBD1 (5 bases). V lost 5 bases to trimming and J lost 9 bases, with 18 bases between them. The CDR3 has 15 amino acids. Germline CDR1 is SGHNT and CDR2 is YYREEE (reference sequence). CDR3 protein: CASSVTRTGPSPLHF. CDR3 in DNA: TGTGCCAGCAGTGTGACCAGAACAGGACCTTCACCCCTCCACTTT.

J is TRBJ2-6 and V is TRBV19; TRBD2 might be the D (5 bases). V lost 7 bases and J 1 base, leaving 14 bases between the germline ends. The CDR3 has 16 amino acids. Germline CDR1 and CDR2: LNHDA and SQIVND (reference sequence). The DNA for the CDR3 is TGTGCCAGTACCTTGGCGGGCACGTCTGGGGCCAACGTCCTGACTTTC. Protein: CASTLAGTSGANVLTF.

The chain carries TRBV5-6 and TRBJ1-6; TRBD1 might be the D (5 bases). The CDR3 runs 13 residues. Germline V lookup: CDR1 SGHDT, CDR2 YYEEEE. The V end was cut by 4 bases, the J end by 14 bases, with 16 bases between. The CDR3: CASSMDTRGALHF. The DNA for the CDR3 is TGTGCCAGCAGCATGGACACTCGCGGGGCCCTCCACTTT.

The chain employs TRBV18 and TRBJ2-5; D may be TRBD1 (6 bases). The CDR3 covers 13 residues. V lost 4 bases and J 2 bases, leaving 8 bases between the germline ends. Germline V gene sequence: CDR1 KGHSH, CDR2 LQKENI. Here the CDR3 DNA reads TGTGCCAGCTCACTCGGACAGCAAGAGACCCAGTACTTC. Its protein product is CASSLGQQETQYF. The whole variable domain, remainder taken from reference TRBV18 and TRBJ2-5, is NAGVMQNPRHLVRRRGQEARLRCSPMKGHSHVYWYRQLPEEGLKFMVYLQKENIIDESGMPKERFSAEFPKEGPSILRIQQVVRGDSAAYFCASSLGQQETQYFGPGTRLLVL.

The V gene is TRBV11-2, the J gene TRBJ2-3, with D perhaps matching TRBD2 (5 bases). The germline V gene has CDR1 SGHAT and CDR2 FQNNGV. The CDR3 is made up of 13 amino acids. V gave up 4 bases and J gave up 9 bases, with 14 bases separating them. CDR3 region: CASSSSASGTQYF. CDR3 nucleotides: TGTGCCAGCAGCTCAAGTGCCTCGGGAACGCAGTATTTT.

As concerns this clone: This sequence may be a read error, since a much larger clone differs from it by one base. This specimen includes other DNA sequences encoding the same CDR3. The rearrangement joins TRBV5-7 to TRBJ1-5; TRBD1 might be the D (5 bases). TRBV5-7 is an ORF, with its function uncertain. Trimming removed 0 bases at V and 7 bases at J, with 11 bases between. This CDR3 contains 14 residues. The CDR3 nucleotides read TGTGCCAGCAGCTTGGGGGGGGGAGGGCAGCCCCAGCATTTT. Translated: CASSLGGGGQPQHF.

The chain couples TRBV28 to TRBJ1-5; 8 bases line up with TRBD1. The CDR3 totals 14 residues. Germline-derived CDR1 and CDR2 are MDHEN and SYDVKM. The ends lost 5 bases at V and 7 bases at J; junction bases unmatched: 7. The chain's CDR3 is CASSPRQGTQPQHF. CDR3 coding DNA: TGTGCCAGCAGTCCCCGACAGGGGACCCAGCCCCAGCATTTT.

The chain is built from TRBV18 and TRBJ2-2, with 13 bases lining up with TRBD2. Germline values: CDR1 KGHSH, CDR2 LQKENI. The ends lost 4 bases at V and 5 bases at J; junction bases unmatched: 10. The CDR3 length is 18 residues. CDR3 sequence (DNA): TGTGCCAGCTCACGTGATCCGCTACTAGCGGGAGGGACCGGGGAGCTGTTTTTT. The encoded protein is CASSRDPLLAGGTGELFF.

This sequence joins TRBV5-4 and TRBJ2-7; the match to TRBD1 covers 10 bases. Per germline, CDR1 SGHNT and CDR2 YYREEE (reference sequence). Losses at the gene ends were 4 bases for V and 7 bases for J; bases not matched to a gene: 5. The CDR3 covers 13 residues. CDR3 sequence reads: CASSGDRGREQYF. CDR3 bases: TGTGCCAGCAGCGGCGACAGGGGGCGTGAGCAGTACTTC.

The chain uses TRBV5-4 and TRBJ1-2; D might be TRBD1 (6 bases). Germline V CDR1 and CDR2: SGHNT, YYREEE (reference sequence). Trimming took 4 bases from V and 3 from J, leaving 16 bases between them. CDR3 length: 15 residues. The CDR3 bases are TGTGCCAGCAGCCCAACTGGGGGGGGCGACTATGGCTACACCTTC. Its translation: CASSPTGGGDYGYTF.